This note documents a single T cell receptor (beta chain) sequence. The data are from a study of lymphopenia after photon versus proton radiotherapy. V gave up 6 bases and J gave up 4 bases, with 13 bases separating them. The germline V gene has CDR1 LNHDA and CDR2 SQIVND (reference sequence). This CDR3 has 14 amino acids. Using immunoSEQ multiplex PCR, the repertoire was profiled, and TCRdb retains in-frame clones only, with some absent. Of over 50,000 clones in the sample, around 88% were seen once. Material: peripheral blood, obtained from a patient treated with photon-based radiotherapy. The TCR originated in a man between 40 and 49 years old with gastric cancer. The chain is built from TRBV19 and TRBJ1-3; no reliable D call. The CDR3 DNA follows: TGTGCCAGTAGCCCCGATGGATTAGGAAACACCATATATTTT. Its translation: CASSPDGLGNTIYF.